What follows is one T cell receptor (beta chain) and its context. What this receptor recognizes is not known. Per-base qualities were not stored, and no clone one base away is much larger. The cohort was made up of roughly 670 healthy bone marrow donors. Cohort members were all nominally healthy when sampled, although unrecorded immune exposures were likely present. The donor was CMV seronegative and belonged to the group of 380 or so seronegative cohort members. Each donor provided a peripheral blood sample, and peripheral blood mononuclear cells were used for TCR beta sequencing. The Qiagen DNeasy Blood Extraction Kit was used to extract genomic DNA from the blood cell samples. Library preparation was by the immunoSEQ multiplex PCR assay. The multiplex PCR relied on a mix of 60 forward primers for TCR Vbeta segments and 13 reverse primers for TCR Jbeta segments. The CDR3 region of rearranged TCR beta genes was amplified from genomic DNA by a multiplex PCR assay. Amplified TCR beta libraries were sequenced as 87-base-pair reads on the Illumina HiSeq System. In the original analysis: A later analysis tallied 75 million to 95 million unique TCR beta chains across the approximately 670 repertoires, and around 9.9 million of those chains were shared by two or more donors. Raw reads were error-corrected and collapsed into unique sequences by a nearest-neighbor algorithm in which closely related sequences were merged to remove PCR and sequencing errors. V, D and J gene segments were assigned by aligning CDR3 sequences to IMGT reference sequences. For a sequence to be retained, a match of at least six nucleotides to both a V gene segment and a J gene segment was required. A rearrangement counted as productive if the CDR3 had no stop codons and remained in frame with V and J, and every other rearrangement counted as non-productive. Following IMGT convention, CDR3 was defined as the stretch from the second conserved V-encoded cysteine to the conserved J-encoded phenylalanine. In an earlier analysis of 587 of the donors, sequences lacking an unambiguous match to a single V gene segment were excluded. In an earlier analysis of 500 to 750 of the donors, V segments were called functional above 56.7% productive rearrangements and were called segregating when the between-donor standard deviation exceeded 5%. A statistical classification framework was built for diagnosing cytomegalovirus status from the catalog of TCR beta chain sequences. In a later analysis, TCR nucleotide sequences were compared against IMGT/GENE-DB human TR gene sequences so that V and J genes could be assigned. The TCRdist pipeline was used in a later analysis to assign CDR3 sequences and most-parsimonious VDJ recombination scenarios. In a later analysis, every TCR beta chain was defined by the combination of its CDR3 amino acid sequence and its V-gene family, and reads without a unique V-gene family were dropped. A later analysis removed 500 to 650 highly shared, low-generation-probability nucleotide sequences to deal with suspected cross-contamination and a sequencing artifact. In a later analysis, a clonal expansion index was calculated for each public chain from normalized within-repertoire ranks of inferred template counts. A later analysis computed generation probabilities with a VDJ recombination model fitted to out-of-frame rearrangements, and checked the results against IGoR. A later analysis scored TCR-TCR, TCR-HLA and TCR-CMV co-occurrence with hypergeometric tests, applying a repertoire-size bias correction to TCR pairs. A later analysis estimated false discovery rates by permuting HLA or CMV assignments 20 times. In a later analysis, co-occurring TCRs were grouped using DBSCAN, and TCRdist sequence similarity was added for clustering within HLA-allele-positive subsets. Repertoires with fewer than 30,000 or more than 120,000 public chains, plus five repertoires with anomalous nucleotide sharing, were excluded from co-occurrence clustering. TCRdb stores this immuneACCESS table with in-frame sequences only. Part of the clones is absent; in the studies checked, under half of the shortfall reflects unresolved V genes, and no reason is known for the rest. That table gives V, J and clone size, and the DNA gave D and trimming. The sample table lists some 140,000 clones, 73% of them with a count of one. The ten largest clonotypes hold 1% to 1.5% of the sample.

The data stem from a study of cytomegalovirus exposure and HLA in healthy donors (dated by TCRdb to about 2017). About the study as a whole: An earlier analysis of several hundred of the donors reported approximately 270 Gb of sequence data and 100 million to 140 million unique TCR beta sequences from 150 million to 200 million T cells. An early release covering just under 650 HLA-typed donors comprised roughly 300 gigabases of sequencing data and some 79 million unique TCR sequences. Of the approximately 400 genotyped donors, around 81% fell in the genetic ancestry cluster associated with self-reported Caucasian donors. The aim of the study was to test whether cataloging public T cell receptors could identify signatures of past pathogen exposure. The T cell repertoires of 666 subjects were profiled by immunosequencing and related to cytomegalovirus serostatus. In addition to the first cohort of several hundred subjects, a separate validation cohort of approximately 130 different subjects was used. The study combined high-throughput TCR immunosequencing, statistical association of individual TCRs with disease status, and machine learning to predict cytomegalovirus infection status. A later analysis re-examined previously published TCR beta repertoires from several hundred donors and added high-resolution HLA genotyping to investigate patterns of TCR occurrence. The later analysis used no new phenotypic data to find candidate immune exposures, relying instead on TCR beta sequences and their occurrence across donors. An earlier analysis of roughly 600 of the donors used high-throughput TCR beta sequencing to judge whether each TCR beta V gene segment behaved as functional or pseudogenic. Donor age, sex, ethnicity and CMV serostatus were compiled together with the repertoire data. Genome-wide SNP genotypes for about 55% of the roughly 670 donors were used in a later genetic analysis, which treated that subset as a discovery cohort. Every repertoire in the discovery cohort had been generated on one and the same sequencing platform. HLA typing covered class I and class II loci at four-digit resolution. Typing coverage varied by locus: about 620-630 donors for A, B, C, DRB1 and DQB1; 500 to 550 for DQA1; about 590 for DPA1; about 450 for DPB1. Because of strong linkage in the cohort, roughly 5 DR-DQ haplotypes were treated as single units for association and clustering. Across approximately 400 genotyped donors of the cohort, an average of approximately 240,000 unique TCR beta nucleotide sequences per donor were sequenced, and roughly a sixth of those sequences were non-productive. The full study reports these points: A total of 164 TCR beta chains were listed by the study as associated with cytomegalovirus. A further reported finding was that TCR beta sequences accurately predicted the HLA-A and HLA-B alleles for most subjects in the first cohort. In a later genetic analysis, fewer N-insertions in productive TCRs were reported among donors in an Asian-associated ancestry cluster than the roughly 700-donor mean. A later analysis associated about 17,000 TCR beta sequences with specific HLA alleles at a false discovery rate of 0.05. A later analysis found that most CMV-associated TCR beta chains appeared HLA-restricted, with HLA associations seemingly driven largely by CMV exposure. Because HLA typing was missing for some donors at each locus, association tests included only the typed subset. The classifier was reported to diagnose cytomegalovirus status with high specificity and sensitivity in both the original cohort and the validation cohort. In an earlier analysis of under 600 of the donors, most TCR beta V segments were observed in productive rearrangements about 87% or about 30% of the time, broadly matching IMGT annotations. Across donors, most TCR sequences were observed very rarely, whereas some public TCRs were present in many individuals. Correlated functional status among segregating V segments might reflect linkage disequilibrium, but an unknown experimental factor could not be ruled out. The only immune exposure information available for the cohort was CMV serostatus. A later analysis found that HLA-associated TCR beta chains were more clonally expanded and had lower generation probabilities than equally common non-associated chains. The authors suggested that the approach could potentially be generalized to other disease states and immunological phenotypes. A group of highly shared sequence variants was considered likely to be a technical artifact of the sequencing pipeline. Several of the top co-occurrence clusters appeared to be linked to parvovirus B19, influenza, CMV and Epstein-Barr virus, according to a later analysis. Some 15 rarely observed V segments, including chromosome 9 orphons, were excluded from the earlier analysis of about 500 of the donors because counts were too low. In a later analysis, TCR association rates were found to vary across HLA loci, with the most associated TCRs seen for DRB1 alleles and the fewest for HLA-C alleles. In this cohort, only TCR beta chains were sequenced, and detectable features were limited by the absence of alpha or paired-chain data. Assigning TCR associations to individual alleles was difficult when HLA alleles, especially DR and DQ, strongly co-occurred. A later genetic analysis associated a missense DCLRE1C variant with V-gene and J-gene trimming of TCR beta chains, and an independent cohort replicated the association. In vitro tests confirmed that a few of the cytomegalovirus-associated TCR beta chains recognize cytomegalovirus antigens. Sequencing depth was assumed to be roughly uniform across donors in the presence/absence analyses, though that assumption may not hold.

The sequencing input was PBMCs. The clonotype comes from a woman in her thirties or forties in good health and CMV-seronegative.

The encoded CDR3 is CASSVTGTGTDTQYF. The bases read TGTGCCAGCAGCGTGACTGGCACCGGGACAGATACGCAGTATTTT. The sequence links TRBV9 to TRBJ2-3; no confident D gene assignment can be made. As encoded in the germline V gene, CDR1 is SGDLS while CDR2 is YYNGEE. The germline ends are 13 bases apart after V is trimmed by 2 bases and J by 3 bases. The CDR3 holds 15 amino acids from the cysteine to the phenylalanine. Just the 45-base CDR3 DNA is kept, in frame starting at base 1.